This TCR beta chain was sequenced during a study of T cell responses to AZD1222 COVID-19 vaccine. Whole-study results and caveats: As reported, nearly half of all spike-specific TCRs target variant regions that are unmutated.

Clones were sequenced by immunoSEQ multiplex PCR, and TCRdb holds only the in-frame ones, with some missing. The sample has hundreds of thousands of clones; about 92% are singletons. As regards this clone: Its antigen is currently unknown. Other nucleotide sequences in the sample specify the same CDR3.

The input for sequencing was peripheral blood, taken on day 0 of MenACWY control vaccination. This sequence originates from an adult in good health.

The CDR3: CASSSRATNEKLFF. The CDR3 bases are TGTGCCAGCAGCAGCAGAGCAACTAATGAAAAACTGTTTTTT. The rearrangement joins TRBV6-5 to TRBJ1-4; no definite D call. The length of the CDR3 is 14 residues. The V and J ends lost 6 bases and 0 bases respectively, with 8 bases between them. CDR1 is MNHEY, CDR2 SVGAGI, per germline.